The source of this TCR beta chain is a study of radiotherapy plus CTLA-4 blockade in lung cancer. Overall study findings and caveats: Tumor-origin TCR clones grew in blood after radiotherapy plus ipilimumab.

Method: immunoSEQ multiplex PCR; TCRdb's copy keeps in-frame clones and lacks some. The sample yields approximately 78,000 clones, roughly 78% seen once. There are a few counts of this clone. No antigen is known for it. Looked up from germline, CDR1 is MNHNY and CDR2 is SVGAGI (reference sequence). V dropped 5 bases and J dropped 10 bases, with 18 bases sitting between them. This CDR3 region has 14 residues. The chain uses TRBV6-6 and TRBJ1-5; no clear D gene. The origin of this receptor is a human donor with non-small cell lung cancer who had a complete response to radiotherapy plus ipilimumab. The sequencing here drew on peripheral blood, taken from a patient treated with radiotherapy plus ipilimumab. CDR3 sequence (DNA): TGTGCCAGCAGTCCGACTCGAGTTAGGAGTCCCCAGCATTTT. This sequence encodes CASSPTRVRSPQHF.